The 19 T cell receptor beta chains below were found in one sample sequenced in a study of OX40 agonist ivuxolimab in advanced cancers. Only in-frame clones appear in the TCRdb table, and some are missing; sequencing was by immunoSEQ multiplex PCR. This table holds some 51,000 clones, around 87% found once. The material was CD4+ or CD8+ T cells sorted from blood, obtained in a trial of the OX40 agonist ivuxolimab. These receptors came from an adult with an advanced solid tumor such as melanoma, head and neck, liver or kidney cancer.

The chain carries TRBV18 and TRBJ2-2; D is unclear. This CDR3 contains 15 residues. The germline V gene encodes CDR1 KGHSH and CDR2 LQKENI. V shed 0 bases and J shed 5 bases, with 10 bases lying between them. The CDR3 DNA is TGTGCCAGCTCACCACCGTCCGGAGTTACCGGGGAGCTGTTTTTT. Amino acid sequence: CASSPPSGVTGELFF.

This CDR3 is CASRTGQPGANVLTF. CDR3 DNA: TGTGCCAGCCGCACAGGGCAACCCGGGGCCAACGTCCTGACTTTC. The chain couples TRBV19 to TRBJ2-6, with D perhaps matching TRBD1 (6 bases). This CDR3 is 15 amino acids long. Trimming stripped 9 bases from V and 4 bases from J, with 16 bases between. Germline V gene sequence: CDR1 LNHDA, CDR2 SQIVND (reference sequence).

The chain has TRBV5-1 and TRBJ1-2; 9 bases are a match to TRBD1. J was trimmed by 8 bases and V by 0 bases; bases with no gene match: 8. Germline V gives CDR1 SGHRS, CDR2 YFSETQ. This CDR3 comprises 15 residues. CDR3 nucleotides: TGCGCCAGCAGCTTGGGGGCCGGACAGGGGCGCGGCTACACCTTC. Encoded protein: CASSLGAGQGRGYTF.

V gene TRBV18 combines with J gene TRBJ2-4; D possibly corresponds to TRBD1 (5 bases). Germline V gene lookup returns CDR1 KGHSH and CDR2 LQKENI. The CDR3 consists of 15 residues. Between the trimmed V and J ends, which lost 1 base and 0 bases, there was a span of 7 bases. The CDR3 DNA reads TGTGCCAGCTCACCACAGGGGCTAGCCAAAAACATTCAGTACTTC. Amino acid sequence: CASSPQGLAKNIQYF. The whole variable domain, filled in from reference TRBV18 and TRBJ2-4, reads NAGVMQNPRHLVRRRGQEARLRCSPMKGHSHVYWYRQLPEEGLKFMVYLQKENIIDESGMPKERFSAEFPKEGPSILRIQQVVRGDSAAYFCASSPQGLAKNIQYFGAGTRLSVL.

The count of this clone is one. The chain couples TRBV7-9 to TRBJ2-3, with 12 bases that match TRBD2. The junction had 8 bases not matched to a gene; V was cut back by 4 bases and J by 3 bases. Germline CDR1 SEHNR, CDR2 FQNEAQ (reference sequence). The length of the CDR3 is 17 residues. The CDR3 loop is CASSSATSGSFTDTQYF. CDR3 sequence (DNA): TGTGCCAGCAGCTCCGCGACTAGCGGGAGTTTTACAGATACGCAGTATTTT.

The CDR3 region has the DNA TGTGCCAGCAGCTCCCCTTACAGGGGGCAGGATTCACCCCTCCACTTT. Protein product: CASSSPYRGQDSPLHF. The rearrangement joins TRBV6-6 to TRBJ1-6; TRBD1 agrees at 9 bases. Germline-derived CDR1 and CDR2 are MNHNY and SVGAGI (reference sequence). V lost 6 bases, J lost 8 bases, and 11 bases stayed unmatched. This CDR3 spans 16 amino acids.

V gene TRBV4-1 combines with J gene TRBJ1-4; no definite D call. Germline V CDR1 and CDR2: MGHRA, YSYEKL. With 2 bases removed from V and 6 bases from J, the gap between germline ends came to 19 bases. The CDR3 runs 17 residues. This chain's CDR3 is CASSQNLGPGRDEKLFF. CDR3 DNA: TGCGCCAGCAGCCAAAACCTTGGGCCCGGGCGTGATGAAAAACTGTTTTTT.

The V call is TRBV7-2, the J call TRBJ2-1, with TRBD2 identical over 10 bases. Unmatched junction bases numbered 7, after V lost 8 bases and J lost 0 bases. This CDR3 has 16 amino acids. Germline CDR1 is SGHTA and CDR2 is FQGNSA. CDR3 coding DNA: TGTGCCAGCTCTGCTAGCGGGAGTCCCTCCTACAATGAGCAGTTCTTC. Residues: CASSASGSPSYNEQFF.

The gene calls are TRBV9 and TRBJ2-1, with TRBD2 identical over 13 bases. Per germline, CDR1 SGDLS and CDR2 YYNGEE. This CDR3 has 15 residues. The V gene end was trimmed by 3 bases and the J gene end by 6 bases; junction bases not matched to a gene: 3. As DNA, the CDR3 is TGTGCCAGCAGCGAGGGACTAGCGGGATGCAATGAGCAGTTCTTC. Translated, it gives CASSEGLAGCNEQFF.

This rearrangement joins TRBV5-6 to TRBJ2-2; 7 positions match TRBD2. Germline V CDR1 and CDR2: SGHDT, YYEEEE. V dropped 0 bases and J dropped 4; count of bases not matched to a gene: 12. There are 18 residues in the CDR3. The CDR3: CASSLEGGRSRTTGELFF. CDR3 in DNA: TGTGCCAGCAGCTTGGAGGGCGGGAGATCCCGAACCACCGGGGAGCTGTTTTTT.

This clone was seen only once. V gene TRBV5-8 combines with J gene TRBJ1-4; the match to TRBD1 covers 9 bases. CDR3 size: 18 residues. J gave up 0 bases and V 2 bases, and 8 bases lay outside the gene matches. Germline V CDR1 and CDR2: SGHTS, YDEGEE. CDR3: CASSFLGTGIATNEKLFF. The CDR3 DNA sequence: TGTGCCAGCAGCTTTCTCGGGACAGGGATTGCAACTAATGAAAAACTGTTTTTT.

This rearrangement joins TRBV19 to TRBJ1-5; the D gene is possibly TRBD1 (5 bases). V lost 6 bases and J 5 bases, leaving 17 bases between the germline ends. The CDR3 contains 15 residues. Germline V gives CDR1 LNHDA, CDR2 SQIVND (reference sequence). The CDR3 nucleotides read TGTGCCAGTAGCCATGGGACGGGGTGGGATCAGCCCCAGCATTTT. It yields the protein CASSHGTGWDQPQHF.

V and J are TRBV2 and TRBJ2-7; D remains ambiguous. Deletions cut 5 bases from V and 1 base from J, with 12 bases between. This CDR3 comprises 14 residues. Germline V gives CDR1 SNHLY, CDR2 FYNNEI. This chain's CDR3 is CASSPSLGSYEQYF. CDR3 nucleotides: TGTGCCAGCAGTCCCAGTTTGGGGTCCTACGAGCAGTACTTC.

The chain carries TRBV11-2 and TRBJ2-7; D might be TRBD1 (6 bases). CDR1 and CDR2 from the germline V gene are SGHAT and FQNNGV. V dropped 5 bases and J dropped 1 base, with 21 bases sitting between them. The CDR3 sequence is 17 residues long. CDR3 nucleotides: TGTGCCAGCAGCCCCCTAACCGGGACACGAACATCCTACGAGCAGTACTTC. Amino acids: CASSPLTGTRTSYEQYF.

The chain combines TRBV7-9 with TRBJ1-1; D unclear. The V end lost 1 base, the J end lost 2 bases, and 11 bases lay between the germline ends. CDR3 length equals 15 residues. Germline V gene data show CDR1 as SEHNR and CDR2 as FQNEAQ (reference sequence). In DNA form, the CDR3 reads TGTGCCAGCAGCTTAGAAGGCCGAATTAACACTGAAGCTTTCTTT. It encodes CASSLEGRINTEAFF. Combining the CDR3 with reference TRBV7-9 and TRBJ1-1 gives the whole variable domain DTGVSQNPRHKITKRGQNVTFRCDPISEHNRLYWYRQTLGQGPEFLTYFQNEAQLEKSRLLSDRFSAERPKGSFSTLEIQRTEQGDSAMYLCASSLEGRINTEAFFGQGTRLTVV.

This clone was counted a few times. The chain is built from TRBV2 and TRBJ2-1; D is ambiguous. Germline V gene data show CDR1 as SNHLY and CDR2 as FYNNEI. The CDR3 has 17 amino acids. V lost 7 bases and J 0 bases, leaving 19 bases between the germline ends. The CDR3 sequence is CASNTPLLSSSYNEQFF. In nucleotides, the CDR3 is TGTGCCAGCAACACCCCACTCCTTTCGAGCTCCTACAATGAGCAGTTCTTC.

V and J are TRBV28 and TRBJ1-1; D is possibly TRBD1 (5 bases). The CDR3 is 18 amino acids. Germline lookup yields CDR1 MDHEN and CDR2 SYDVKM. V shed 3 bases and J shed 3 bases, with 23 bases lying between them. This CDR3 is CASSFWENTNPGHTEAFF. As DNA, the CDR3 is TGTGCCAGCAGTTTCTGGGAAAACACTAACCCGGGGCACACTGAAGCTTTCTTT.

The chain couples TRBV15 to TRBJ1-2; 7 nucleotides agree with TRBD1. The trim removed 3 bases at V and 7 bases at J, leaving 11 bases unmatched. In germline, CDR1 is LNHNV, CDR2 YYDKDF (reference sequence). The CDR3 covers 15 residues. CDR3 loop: CATSSIGGAYRGYTF. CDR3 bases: TGTGCCACCAGCAGTATAGGGGGCGCATATCGTGGCTACACCTTC.

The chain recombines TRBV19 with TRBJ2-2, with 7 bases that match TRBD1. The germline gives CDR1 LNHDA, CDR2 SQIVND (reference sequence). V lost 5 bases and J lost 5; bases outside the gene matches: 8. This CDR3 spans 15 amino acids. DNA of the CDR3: TGTGCCAGTAGTTTCGACAGGGTCAGAACCGGGGAGCTGTTTTTT. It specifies CASSFDRVRTGELFF.